These 19 T cell receptor beta chains came from one sample sequenced in a study of T cells in localized non-small cell lung cancer. Sequencing was performed with immunoSEQ multiplex PCR; in TCRdb, only in-frame clones are kept and a portion is missing. The sample carries 70,000 to 85,000 clones, about 88% recorded once. The material was peripheral blood, obtained before any cancer treatment. All receptors come from a female donor older than 55 with stage I lung adenocarcinoma.

V and J are TRBV19 and TRBJ1-4; D not resolved. The CDR3 covers 12 residues. V lost 6 bases and J 8 bases, leaving 10 bases between the germline ends. Germline CDR1 is LNHDA and CDR2 is SQIVND (reference sequence). The CDR3 DNA reads as TGTGCCAGTAGCCCCCGGCGGGAAAAACTGTTTTTT. This sequence encodes CASSPRREKLFF.

This chain joins TRBV4-3 and TRBJ2-7, with D unresolved. Germline CDR1 LGHNA, CDR2 YSLEER. V lost 1 base to trimming and J lost 2 bases, with 12 bases between them. The CDR3 runs 15 residues. CDR3 amino acids: CASSQVVGHTYEQYF. CDR3 sequence (DNA): TGCGCCAGCAGCCAAGTCGTTGGTCATACCTACGAGCAGTACTTC.

The V and J genes are TRBV11-2 and TRBJ1-1; D may be TRBD1 (6 bases). V was clipped by 0 bases and J by 8 bases, with 10 bases between them. CDR3 length: 13 residues. CDR1 and CDR2 (germline): SGHAT, FQNNGV. CDR3 sequence: CASSLDAGTEAFF. CDR3 nucleotides: TGTGCCAGCAGCTTAGACGCCGGGACAGAAGCTTTCTTT. Full variable domain (remainder filled in from reference TRBV11-2 and TRBJ1-1): EAGVAQSPRYKIIEKRQSVAFWCNPISGHATLYWYQQILGQGPKLLIQFQNNGVVDDSQLPKDRFSAERLKGVDSTLKIQPAKLEDSAVYLCASSLDAGTEAFFGQGTRLTVV.

The rearrangement uses TRBV27 and TRBJ2-1; perhaps TRBD1 as D (5 bases). Per germline, CDR1 MNHEY and CDR2 SMNVEV (reference sequence). V lost 0 bases, J lost 2 bases, and 11 bases lay in between. The CDR3 has 16 residues. The CDR3 sequence: CASSLSPGYPYNEQFF. CDR3 bases: TGTGCCAGCAGTTTATCGCCAGGGTACCCCTACAATGAGCAGTTCTTC.

The chain carries TRBV27 and TRBJ1-2, with D hard to call. Germline CDR1 is MNHEY and CDR2 is SMNVEV (reference sequence). V was trimmed by 0 bases and J by 3 bases, leaving 5 bases between them. This CDR3 has 13 amino acids. DNA of the CDR3: TGTGCCAGCAGTTTATCGCGGTACTATGGCTACACCTTC. This translates into CASSLSRYYGYTF.

The V and J genes are TRBV6-5 and TRBJ1-1; possible D gene TRBD1, 5 bases. The V gene's germline CDR1 is MNHEY and CDR2 SVGAGI. V was trimmed by 6 bases and J by 1 base, leaving 18 bases between them. This CDR3 comprises 16 residues. As DNA, the CDR3 is TGTGCCAGCAGCTACCGGGGCCGAGCTAGGAACACTGAAGCTTTCTTT. Translation gives CASSYRGRARNTEAFF.

By sample fraction, this clone is medium-sized. The genes are TRBV7-3 and TRBJ2-1; possibly TRBD2 for D (6 bases). The length of the CDR3 is 13 residues. Germline CDR1 and CDR2: SGHTA and FQGTGA. Trimming removed 8 bases from V and 5 bases from J, with 13 bases in between. CDR3: CASSVGGNNEQFF. The CDR3 nucleotides read TGTGCCAGCTCAGTGGGAGGAAACAATGAGCAGTTCTTC.

V usage is TRBV2 and J usage is TRBJ2-3, with TRBD1 identical over 10 bases. Trimming took 4 bases from V and 5 from J; bases not matched to a gene: 6. The V gene's germline CDR1 is SNHLY and CDR2 FYNNEI. This CDR3 has 15 amino acids. CDR3 nucleotide sequence: TGTGCCAGCAGTGGACCGGGACAGGGGTTAGATACGCAGTATTTT. This sequence encodes CASSGPGQGLDTQYF.

The chain links TRBV5-8 to TRBJ2-3; D is unresolved. There are 10 residues in the CDR3. Germline CDR1 reads SGHTS; CDR2 reads YDEGEE. Trimming cost V 7 bases and J 7 bases, with 7 bases left between them. The CDR3 nucleotides are TGTGCCAGCTTCCAAAATACGCAGTATTTT. Protein sequence: CASFQNTQYF.

The CDR3: CASSLSSLAGDYEQFF. CDR3 DNA: TGTGCCAGCAGCTTGTCTAGTCTAGCGGGAGACTATGAGCAGTTCTTC. The V gene is TRBV5-4, the J gene TRBJ2-1, with 10 bases aligning to TRBD2. The CDR3 runs to 16 residues. CDR1 is SGHNT, CDR2 YYREEE, per germline (reference sequence). The ends lost 1 base at V and 8 bases at J; junction bases unmatched: 9.

This clone was observed a single time. The sample contains more than one DNA sequence encoding this CDR3. This sequence joins TRBV7-2 and TRBJ2-7; a possible D gene is TRBD1 (6 bases). CDR3 size: 15 residues. Germline loops: CDR1 SGHTA, CDR2 FQGNSA. The germline V and J ends were trimmed by 1 base and 2 bases, with 12 bases remaining between them. CDR3 nucleotides: TGTGCCAGCAGCTTAGTCGGCCAGGGGACCTACGAGCAGTACTTC. This gives the protein CASSLVGQGTYEQYF.

This chain joins TRBV28 and TRBJ1-5; 7 bases fit TRBD1. Germline loops: CDR1 MDHEN, CDR2 SYDVKM. After removal of 6 bases from V and 7 bases from J, the junction contained 6 bases not matched to a gene. There are 13 residues in the CDR3. The CDR3 nucleotides are TGTGCCAGCAGCAACAGGGGACGCCAGCCCCAGCATTTT. This codes for CASSNRGRQPQHF.

V is TRBV29-1 and J is TRBJ1-2; D unresolved. V dropped 4 bases and J dropped 6 bases, with 6 bases sitting between them. This CDR3 is built from 10 residues. Germline V gene sequence: CDR1 SQVTM, CDR2 ANQGSEA. Written as DNA, the CDR3 is TGCAGCGTTGCCCAGAATGGCTACACCTTC. Its translation is CSVAQNGYTF.

This clone turned up a few times. The J gene is TRBJ1-2, the V gene TRBV7-9; D remains ambiguous. Trimming stripped 1 base from V and 4 bases from J, with 4 bases between. The CDR3 sequence is 12 residues long. Germline loops: CDR1 SEHNR, CDR2 FQNEAQ (reference sequence). CDR3 nucleotide sequence: TGTGCCAGCAGCTTAGGGTCCTATGGCTACACCTTC. As protein: CASSLGSYGYTF.

The chain has TRBV6-5 and TRBJ1-2, with TRBD1 as a possible D gene (6 bases). The length of the CDR3 is 15 residues. V was clipped by 0 bases and J by 6 bases, with 14 bases between them. Looked up from germline, CDR1 is MNHEY and CDR2 is SVGAGI. The CDR3 loop reads CASSYSIEGDNGYTF. The CDR3 bases are TGTGCCAGCAGTTACTCGATCGAGGGGGACAATGGCTACACCTTC.

The chain joins TRBV10-3 to TRBJ1-1, with 7 bases identical to TRBD1. This CDR3 has 14 residues. Germline CDR1 ENHRY, CDR2 SYGVKD. The junction had 3 bases not matched to a gene; V was cut back by 5 bases and J by 0 bases. The CDR3 protein is CAISSQGLNTEAFF. The CDR3 DNA sequence: TGTGCCATCAGTTCACAGGGGTTGAACACTGAAGCTTTCTTT.

The CDR3 protein is CASSQTTLSGGTDTQYF. Here the CDR3 DNA reads TGTGCCAGCAGCCAGACGACCCTTAGCGGGGGCACAGATACGCAGTATTTT. V and J are TRBV5-4 and TRBJ2-3, with 8 bases that match TRBD2. Per the germline V gene, CDR1 is SGHNT and CDR2 is YYREEE (reference sequence). The CDR3 is 17 amino acids. V gave up 4 bases and J gave up 1 base; unmatched junction bases: 11. Combining the CDR3 with reference TRBV5-4 and TRBJ2-3 gives the whole variable domain ETGVTQSPTHLIKTRGQQVTLRCSSQSGHNTVSWYQQALGQGPQFIFQYYREEENGRGNFPPRFSGLQFPNYSSELNVNALELDDSALYLCASSQTTLSGGTDTQYFGPGTRLTVL.

This chain uses TRBV19 with TRBJ1-5; 9 bases align to TRBD1. The CDR3 is 17 amino acids. Germline lookup yields CDR1 LNHDA and CDR2 SQIVND (reference sequence). The J segment lost 0 bases and the V segment lost 5 bases, leaving 8 bases of the junction unmatched. In DNA, the CDR3 is TGTGCCAGTAGTGAGGACAGGGGAAGAATTAGCAATCAGCCCCAGCATTTT. Amino acid sequence: CASSEDRGRISNQPQHF. The full variable domain, its missing parts supplied by reference TRBV19 and TRBJ1-5, is DGGITQSPKYLFRKEGQNVTLSCEQNLNHDAMYWYRQDPGQGLRLIYYSQIVNDFQKGDIAEGYSVSREKKESFPLTVTSAQKNPTAFYLCASSEDRGRISNQPQHFGDGTRLSIL.

The chain combines TRBV6-5 with TRBJ1-2, with D unclear. The CDR3 totals 11 residues. CDR1 is MNHEY and CDR2 is SVGAGI in the germline V gene. Trimming cost V 5 bases and J 1 base, with 2 bases left between them. The CDR3 spells CASSVNYGYTF. DNA for the CDR3: TGTGCCAGCAGTGTTAACTATGGCTACACCTTC.